The 10 T cell receptor beta chains in this list originate from one sample, sequenced in a study of T cells in Graves' hyperthyroidism and ophthalmopathy (dated by TCRdb to between 2019 and 2020). Receptors were amplified or captured by multiplex PCR. TCRdb shows the sequencer as Illumina HiSeq 2000. Amplification of TCR beta CDR3 regions was carried out from RNA transcripts. A first-round RT-PCR of the TCR CDR3 used the HTBI primer set with the Qiagen OneStep RT-PCR kit. TCRdb reanalyzed the raw reads on its own, using fastp at Q25 for trimming and MiXCR for clone calling, and kept in-frame beta chains. Identical CDR3 proteins give one entry, which carries the most common genes and DNA. The sample yields hundreds of thousands of distinct CDR3 sequences; just under 20% were counted once. The biggest ten clones account for about half of the sample. Sequenced: blood. The receptors originated from a man in his forties with Graves' ophthalmopathy.

This clonotype was counted only a few times. In nucleotides, the CDR3 is TGCAGCGTTGCCCATGGGTCGGGGGGTCACGATGAGCAGTTCTTC. Protein product: CSVAHGSGGHDEQFF. This rearrangement joins TRBV29-1 to TRBJ2-1; 7 positions agree with TRBD2. Germline CDR1 SQVTM, CDR2 ANQGSEA. The CDR3 length is 15 residues. J was trimmed by 8 bases and V by 4 bases; bases with no gene match: 14.

This chain links TRBV5-5 with TRBJ2-6; 8 positions agree with TRBD1. The CDR3 contains 18 residues. Germline V gene data show CDR1 as SGHKS and CDR2 as YYEKEE (reference sequence). Unmatched junction bases numbered 9, after V lost 4 bases and J lost 0 bases. CDR3 DNA sequence: TGTGCCAGCAGCCGGCAGACAGGGGAAGGCTCTGGGGCCAACGTCCTGACTTTC. Translating gives CASSRQTGEGSGANVLTF.

Many counts were recorded for this clonotype. The V call is TRBV11-2, the J call TRBJ2-7, with TRBD1 identical over 9 bases. The V segment lost 5 bases and the J segment 5 bases; nucleotides outside the gene matches: 10. The germline V gene encodes CDR1 SGHAT and CDR2 FQNNGV. This CDR3 has 15 amino acids. CDR3 protein: CASSQMDRGGHEQYF. The CDR3 DNA reads as TGTGCCAGCAGCCAGATGGACAGGGGAGGCCACGAGCAGTACTTC. Supplemented by reference TRBV11-2 and TRBJ2-7, the full variable domain reads EAGVAQSPRYKIIEKRQSVAFWCNPISGHATLYWYQQILGQGPKLLIQFQNNGVVDDSQLPKDRFSAERLKGVDSTLKIQPAKLEDSAVYLCASSQMDRGGHEQYFGPGTRLTVT.

The genes are TRBV5-1 and TRBJ2-5; 9 nucleotides match TRBD1. The germline gives CDR1 SGHRS, CDR2 YFSETQ. The CDR3 covers 16 residues. V trimming: 4 bases; J trimming: 5 bases; junction bases outside the gene matches: 12. In nucleotides, the CDR3 is TGCGCCAGCAGCCCCGGGACAGGGTACGATGGGGAGACCCAGTACTTC. Amino acid sequence: CASSPGTGYDGETQYF.

This sequence joins TRBV10-3 and TRBJ2-2; D may match TRBD1 or TRBD2 (5 bases each). From germline, CDR1 is ENHRY and CDR2 SYGVKD. CDR3 length equals 17 residues. Trimming took 2 bases from V and 1 from J, leaving 14 bases between them. The CDR3 spells CAISEASGGLNTGELFF. The CDR3 region has the DNA TGTGCCATCAGTGAGGCCTCTGGGGGTTTGAACACCGGGGAGCTGTTTTTT.

In the case of this clonotype: Just one base apart from a much larger clone, this may be a read error. The genes are TRBV6-1 and TRBJ2-7; 10 nucleotides align to TRBD2. There are 14 residues in the CDR3. Unmatched junction bases numbered 2, after V lost 3 bases and J lost 3 bases. CDR1 MNHNS and CDR2 SASEGT come from the germline V gene. The CDR3, as DNA: TGTGCCAGCAGTGACCAGCGGGAGGGCTACGAGCAGTACTTC. Amino acids: CASSDQREGYEQYF.

This clonotype turned up a few times. The chain couples TRBV29-1 to TRBJ2-2; D might be TRBD1 (6 bases). Trimming removed 6 bases from V and 3 bases from J, with 14 bases in between. Germline values: CDR1 SQVTM, CDR2 ANQGSEA. The CDR3 has 14 amino acids. In nucleotides, the CDR3 is TGCAGCGTCCGCTACAGGGCGGACACCGGGGAGCTGTTTTTT. The encoded protein is CSVRYRADTGELFF.

This clonotype was seen more than once but under ten times. The chain has TRBV19 and TRBJ1-4; perhaps TRBD1 as D (6 bases). Trimming cost V 8 bases and J 5 bases, with 12 bases left between them. The CDR3 totals 13 residues. Per the germline V gene, CDR1 is LNHDA and CDR2 is SQIVND (reference sequence). The CDR3 region has the DNA TGTGCCAGTTCGGGGGCTAAGAATGAAAAACTGTTTTTT. Translation gives CASSGAKNEKLFF.

In this sample, this clonotype turned up many times. V and J are TRBV7-2 and TRBJ2-3, with a tentative D call TRBD2 (5 bases). CDR3 size: 16 residues. Trimming took 5 bases from V and 3 from J, leaving 18 bases between them. CDR1 is SGHTA, CDR2 FQGNSA, per germline. The CDR3 is CASSVRGGQRTDTQYF. The CDR3 DNA reads TGTGCCAGCAGCGTTCGAGGAGGCCAGAGAACAGATACGCAGTATTTT.

This clonotype appeared a single time. The CDR3 protein is CASSAPGRTYEQYF. Here the CDR3 DNA reads TGTGCCAGCAGTGCCCCGGGACGGACCTACGAGCAGTACTTC. The gene calls are TRBV12-3 or TRBV12-4 and TRBJ2-7; either TRBD1 or TRBD2 may supply D (5 bases each). V lost 5 bases to trimming and J lost 2 bases, with 13 bases between them. The CDR3 covers 14 residues.